This T cell receptor beta chain was obtained from a study of CD8 T cells in ankylosing spondylitis. Study findings and constraints: The clones that were linked to disease were reported to be significantly enriched in matched synovial fluid samples from ankylosing spondylitis patients. Researchers report that disease-linked clones proved CD8+ and relatively rare in peripheral blood. Several highly homologous variants made up a TCR beta motif, and this motif appeared characteristic of ankylosing spondylitis blood. In reactive arthritis synovial fluid and blood, some motif variants had been reported before.

This clonotype was observed many times. Its specificity is not known. Quantitative 5'-RACE with molecular barcodes generated TCR beta libraries. TCRdb called the 5' RACE reads again in MiXCR, with one record for every CDR3 protein. The sample shows 670,000 or so distinct CDR3 sequences, under 20% of them seen only once. The germline V and J ends were trimmed by 4 bases and 4 bases, with 16 bases remaining between them. This CDR3 is 16 amino acids long. The V call is TRBV12-3 or TRBV12-4, the J call TRBJ2-2; possibly TRBD1 for D (6 bases). The sample taken for sequencing was blood, either unsorted or a sorted T cell fraction (not recorded which). The sequence derives from a male donor with ankylosing spondylitis. CDR3 amino acids: CASSSEFGRGTGELFF. For the CDR3, the DNA is TGTGCCAGCAGTTCCGAGTTTGGCAGGGGCACCGGGGAGCTGTTTTTT.